These 5 T cell receptor beta chains were all obtained from the same sample, sequenced in a study of blood T cell repertoires in COVID-19. Sequencing used immunoSEQ multiplex PCR; TCRdb keeps in-frame clones, though not all of them. This sample has over 200,000 clones, with about 90% found just once. The sample comprised peripheral blood. The source of these receptors is a man aged 40-50 years with active or convalescent COVID-19.

The V gene is TRBV4-1, the J gene TRBJ1-3; D is possibly TRBD1 (5 bases). Trimming removed 4 bases at V and 0 bases at J, with 10 bases between. This CDR3 contains 15 residues. Germline assignment: CDR1 MGHRA and CDR2 YSYEKL. The CDR3 DNA is TGCGCCAGCAGCCCCCGACAGAGCTCTGGAAACACCATATATTTT. It encodes CASSPRQSSGNTIYF.

The rearrangement uses TRBV5-1 and TRBJ1-1; D is unresolved. Trimming took 7 bases from V and 1 from J, leaving 17 bases between them. Germline V gives CDR1 SGHRS, CDR2 YFSETQ. This CDR3 has 15 residues. CDR3 region: CASSYLGEENTEAFF. The DNA of the CDR3 is TGCGCCAGCTCTTATCTGGGAGAAGAGAACACTGAAGCTTTCTTT.

This chain uses TRBV6-5 with TRBJ2-5; 12 bases fit TRBD2. V gave up 8 bases and J gave up 5 bases; unmatched junction bases: 9. CDR1 and CDR2 (germline): MNHEY, SVGAGI. This CDR3 spans 15 amino acids. CDR3 sequence (DNA): TGTGCCAGCGGGGAGACTAGCGGGAGTCAGGAGACCCAGTACTTC. It encodes CASGETSGSQETQYF.

The J gene is TRBJ2-7, the V gene TRBV7-9; no clear D gene. Looked up from germline, CDR1 is SEHNR and CDR2 is FQNEAQ (reference sequence). The CDR3 is 13 amino acids. The V gene lost 2 bases and the J gene lost 6 bases, with 11 bases spanning the gap. In DNA, the CDR3 is TGTGCCAGCAGCTTAATATACAGCCGCGAGCAGTACTTC. Its translation: CASSLIYSREQYF.

The J gene is TRBJ1-2, the V gene TRBV29-1; TRBD1 is a possible D gene (5 bases). CDR1 is SQVTM and CDR2 is ANQGSEA in the germline V gene. V was shortened by 6 bases and J by 8 bases, with 19 bases between the two germline ends. The CDR3 length is 13 residues. CDR3 protein: CSVTAGTAGGYTF. CDR3 sequence (DNA): TGCAGCGTCACCGCCGGGACCGCGGGGGGCTACACCTTC.